The 13 T cell receptor beta chains reported below all come from one sample, sequenced in a study of blood T cell repertoires in COVID-19. Using immunoSEQ multiplex PCR, the repertoire was profiled, and TCRdb retains in-frame clones only, with some absent. This sample yields 37,000 or so clones, of which roughly 88% are seen a single time; roughly an eighth belongs to the top ten. The sample taken for sequencing was peripheral blood. Receptor source: a man aged 65-85 years with acute or convalescent COVID-19.

This clone has just one count. This chain joins TRBV10-1 and TRBJ1-1; 9 bases agree with TRBD1. Germline V gene data show CDR1 as WNHNN and CDR2 as SYGVQD (reference sequence). The CDR3 sequence is 13 residues long. The V segment lost 8 bases and the J segment 11 bases; nucleotides outside the gene matches: 12. The CDR3 reads CASEGGQGGWAFF. Written as DNA, the CDR3 is TGCGCCAGCGAGGGGGGACAGGGAGGTTGGGCTTTCTTT.

The V and J genes are TRBV4-3 and TRBJ1-2, with a tentative D call TRBD1 (6 bases). This CDR3 contains 16 residues. Trimming left V 0 bases short and J 8 bases short, with 19 bases between. Germline V gene lookup returns CDR1 LGHNA and CDR2 YSLEER. CDR3 protein: CASSQEVTGKLGGYTF. For the CDR3, the DNA is TGCGCCAGCAGCCAAGAGGTTACAGGGAAACTCGGAGGCTACACCTTC.

This chain joins TRBV6-2 or TRBV6-3 and TRBJ1-2, with 8 bases lining up with TRBD1. Trimming took 5 bases from V and 2 from J; bases not matched to a gene: 7. This CDR3 region has 15 residues. Germline CDR1 and CDR2: MNHEY and SVGEGT. The CDR3 region has the DNA TGTGCCAGCAGTCGTCCCGGGACAGGAAACTATGGCTACACCTTC. Protein: CASSRPGTGNYGYTF.

The rearrangement uses TRBV7-8 and TRBJ2-5, with D possibly matching TRBD1 (6 bases). Trimming removed 2 bases at V and 7 bases at J, with 14 bases between. The CDR3 runs to 14 residues. Germline lookup yields CDR1 SGHVS and CDR2 FQNEAQ. The chain's CDR3 is CASSLSGVGGTQYF. CDR3 bases: TGTGCCAGCAGCTTATCAGGGGTTGGGGGGACCCAGTACTTC.

This clone was found once. The chain carries TRBV11-2 and TRBJ1-4; 7 bases line up with TRBD1. With 5 bases clipped from V and 9 bases from J, the junction kept 9 bases outside the gene matches. CDR1 and CDR2 from the germline V gene are SGHAT and FQNNGV. The CDR3 extends over 14 amino acids. Here the CDR3 reads CASSRQGGNQKLFF. In nucleotides, the CDR3 is TGTGCCAGCAGCCGACAAGGGGGCAATCAAAAACTGTTTTTT.

V and J are TRBV2 and TRBJ1-1; D is uncertain. This CDR3 contains 13 residues. V was shortened by 11 bases and J by 0 bases, with 13 bases between the two germline ends. Germline V gene sequence: CDR1 SNHLY, CDR2 FYNNEI. The CDR3 spells CAAAWEMNTEAFF. The CDR3 nucleotides are TGTGCCGCCGCGTGGGAGATGAACACTGAAGCTTTCTTT.

Here the CDR3 reads CASSQEAGALSYEQYF. Written as DNA, the CDR3 is TGCGCCAGCAGCCAAGAGGCAGGGGCCCTCTCCTACGAGCAGTACTTC. This chain connects TRBV4-3 to TRBJ2-7; possible D gene TRBD1, 6 bases. The CDR3 is made up of 16 amino acids. V was cut by 0 bases and J by 0 bases, with 12 bases left in between. CDR1 is LGHNA, CDR2 YSLEER, per germline.

Concerning this clone itself: The same CDR3 arises from other DNA sequences in this sample as well. The chain has TRBV7-9 and TRBJ1-1; D may be TRBD1 (5 bases). The CDR3 loop spans 13 amino acids. V lost 6 bases and J lost 1, with 9 bases in between. In germline, CDR1 is SEHNR, CDR2 FQNEAQ (reference sequence). This CDR3 reads CASSLTGNTEAFF. The CDR3 nucleotides are TGTGCCAGCAGTTTAACAGGGAACACTGAAGCTTTCTTT.

The rearrangement uses TRBV5-6 and TRBJ2-7; D is uncertain. The CDR3 length is 13 residues. Germline lookup yields CDR1 SGHDT and CDR2 YYEEEE. Trimming removed 2 bases from V and 2 bases from J, with 8 bases in between. CDR3 DNA sequence: TGTGCCAGCAGCTTTGGTCTAGCCTACGAGCAGTACTTC. Protein: CASSFGLAYEQYF.

In this sample, this clone turned up a few times. The CDR3 DNA follows: TGTGCCAGCAGCAGAATAGCGGGCCTACCGGGAGAGACCCAGTACTTC. This gives the protein CASSRIAGLPGETQYF. The chain uses TRBV7-9 and TRBJ2-5; 7 bases align to TRBD2. CDR1 is SEHNR and CDR2 is FQNEAQ in the germline V gene (reference sequence). The V gene end was trimmed by 5 bases and the J gene end by 4 bases; junction bases not matched to a gene: 13. The CDR3 spans 16 residues.

This clone was seen a handful of times. The J gene is TRBJ2-3, the V gene TRBV25-1; 13 nucleotides match TRBD2. CDR1 MGHDK and CDR2 SYGVNS come from the germline V gene. V lost 6 bases, J lost 5 bases, and 5 bases stayed unmatched. CDR3 length: 15 residues. In DNA, the CDR3 is TGTGCCAGCAGCCGACTAGCGGGAGGAGGAGATACGCAGTATTTT. Protein product: CASSRLAGGGDTQYF.

The CDR3 protein is CASSVAGTGTTEAFF. For the CDR3, the DNA is TGTGCCAGCAGCGTAGCCGGGACAGGGACCACTGAAGCTTTCTTT. The chain employs TRBV9 and TRBJ1-1; 9 bases are a match to TRBD1. CDR1 SGDLS and CDR2 YYNGEE come from the germline V gene. The V gene end was trimmed by 0 bases and the J gene end by 4 bases; junction bases not matched to a gene: 4. The length of the CDR3 is 15 residues.

The J gene is TRBJ1-2, the V gene TRBV7-2; 8 bases line up with TRBD1. Germline V lookup: CDR1 SGHTA, CDR2 FQGNSA. This CDR3 has 12 amino acids. V lost 4 bases to trimming and J lost 8 bases; unmatched junction nucleotides: 3. The CDR3 DNA sequence: TGTGCCAGCAGCTACGACAGGGGCGGCTACACCTTC. This encodes CASSYDRGGYTF.